The 11 T cell receptor beta chains reported below all come from one sample, sequenced in a study of breast tumors, draining lymph nodes, adjacent tissues. TCRdb processed the multiplex PCR reads anew with MiXCR; each CDR3 protein has one entry. The table shows under 150,000 distinct CDR3 sequences, with around 20% occurring only once. The lymph nodes were axillary draining lymph nodes from breast cancer patients. The sample was axillary lymph node tissue. The receptors here all came from a female donor with breast cancer. Some clones in this sample may be carry-over from other donors' samples.

On this clonotype: A clone one base away is much larger, so this may be a read error. J is TRBJ2-1 and V is TRBV11-3; possibly TRBD1 for D (5 bases). In germline, CDR1 is SGHNT, CDR2 YENEEA. This CDR3 comprises 15 residues. Written as DNA, the CDR3 is TGTGCCAGCAGCTTAGACCATGACAGATACAATGGGCAGTTCTTC. Translating gives CASSLDHDRYNGQFF.

This clonotype was counted many times. The gene calls are TRBV20-1 and TRBJ2-1; possibly TRBD1 for D (6 bases). Trimming shortened V by 2 bases and J by 1 base, and 9 bases separated the two germline ends. The CDR3 contains 14 residues. Germline V gene data show CDR1 as DFQATT and CDR2 as SNEGSKA (reference sequence). CDR3 nucleotide sequence: TGCAGTGCTAGAAGGACAGCGTCCTACAATGAGCAGTTCTTC. Its protein product is CSARRTASYNEQFF.

V and J are TRBV19 and TRBJ2-1; TRBD2 matches at 8 bases. V dropped 3 bases and J dropped 5; count of bases not matched to a gene: 6. Germline CDR1 and CDR2: LNHDA and SQIVND (reference sequence). The CDR3 contains 15 residues. CDR3 nucleotide sequence: TGTGCCAGTAGTATGGGGCGGGAGGTCCACAATGAGCAGTTCTTC. This gives the protein CASSMGREVHNEQFF.

This clonotype turned up a few times. The chain is built from TRBV30 and TRBJ2-7, with D maybe TRBD1 (8 bases). Germline V gives CDR1 GTSNPN, CDR2 SVGIG (reference sequence). V dropped 5 bases and J dropped 6 bases, with 20 bases sitting between them. CDR3 length equals 14 residues. This CDR3 is CAWRKTGGGSEQYF. DNA for the CDR3: TGTGCCTGGCGGAAAACAGGGGGGGGAAGCGAGCAGTACTTC. Full variable domain (missing parts from reference TRBV30 and TRBJ2-7): SQTIHQWPATLVQPVGSPLSLECTVEGTSNPNLYWYRQAAGRGLQLLFYSVGIGQISSEVPQNLSASRPQDRQFILSSKKLLLSDSGFYLCAWRKTGGGSEQYFGPGTRLTVT.

This clonotype has a count of ten or more. V is TRBV7-8 and J is TRBJ1-2; TRBD1 aligns across 7 bases. CDR1 and CDR2 (germline): SGHVS, FQNEAQ. Trimming cost V 0 bases and J 2 bases; bases outside gene matches: 15. CDR3 length equals 19 residues. The CDR3 protein is CASSLARDSPTVRNYGYTF. DNA of the CDR3: TGTGCCAGCAGCTTAGCGAGGGACAGTCCGACCGTTAGAAACTATGGCTACACCTTC. Full variable domain (remainder filled in from reference TRBV7-8 and TRBJ1-2): GAGVSQSPRYKVAKRGQDVALRCDPISGHVSLFWYQQALGQGPEFLTYFQNEAQLDKSGLPSDRFFAERPEGSVSTLKIQRTQQEDSAVYLCASSLARDSPTVRNYGYTFGSGTRLTVV.

Regarding this clonotype: A much larger clonotype is one base distant, so this may be a read error. The chain recombines TRBV4-3 with TRBJ1-4; possible D gene TRBD1, 5 bases. The CDR3 runs to 15 residues. CDR1 is LGHNA, CDR2 YSLEER, per germline. CDR3 nucleotide sequence: TGCGCCAGCACCCAAGGGGCTACAACTAATGAAAAACTGTTTTTT. It codes for CASTQGATTNEKLFF.

The chain joins TRBV30 to TRBJ2-3, with a possible D match to TRBD1 (6 bases). Trimming removed 0 bases at V and 4 bases at J, with 14 bases between. The CDR3 loop spans 15 amino acids. CDR1 is GTSNPN and CDR2 is SVGIG in the germline V gene (reference sequence). This chain's CDR3 is CAWSVQQGVADTQYF. The CDR3 nucleotides are TGTGCCTGGAGTGTTCAACAGGGAGTGGCAGATACGCAGTATTTT. Variable domain in full (rest from reference TRBV30 and TRBJ2-3): SQTIHQWPATLVQPVGSPLSLECTVEGTSNPNLYWYRQAAGRGLQLLFYSVGIGQISSEVPQNLSASRPQDRQFILSSKKLLLSDSGFYLCAWSVQQGVADTQYFGPGTRLTVL.

The J gene is TRBJ1-4, the V gene TRBV18; tentatively, D is TRBD1 (5 bases). Between the trimmed V and J ends, which lost 2 bases and 4 bases, there was a span of 11 bases. The CDR3 totals 15 residues. The germline CDR1 and CDR2 sequences are KGHSH and LQKENI. This CDR3 reads CASSPNWGSNEKLFF. Written as DNA, the CDR3 is TGTGCCAGCTCACCAAATTGGGGGAGTAATGAAAAACTGTTTTTT.

The sample holds many counts of this clonotype. Written as DNA, the CDR3 is TGTGCCAGCAGTTTTGGGGGCACCTATAATTCACCCCTCCACTTT. Amino acids: CASSFGGTYNSPLHF. The genes are TRBV12-3 or TRBV12-4 and TRBJ1-6; TRBD1 is a possible D gene (6 bases). Trimming cost V 3 bases and J 2 bases, with 8 bases left between them. This CDR3 comprises 15 residues.

The CDR3 protein is CASSPQGLLTGELFF. The CDR3 DNA reads as TGTGCCAGCAGCCCACAGGGACTCCTTACCGGGGAGCTGTTTTTT. This chain joins TRBV7-2 and TRBJ2-2; D could derive from TRBD1 or TRBD2 (6 bases each). The CDR3 contains 15 residues. The V gene lost 5 bases and the J gene lost 5 bases, with 15 bases spanning the gap. CDR1 and CDR2 from the germline V gene are SGHTA and FQGNSA. The full variable domain, with the rest looked up from reference TRBV7-2 and TRBJ2-2, is GAGVSQSPSNKVTEKGKDVELRCDPISGHTALYWYRQSLGQGLEFLIYFQGNSAPDKSGLPSDRFSAERTGGSVSTLTIQRTQQEDSAVYLCASSPQGLLTGELFFGEGSRLTVL.

This clonotype appeared a few times. The chain uses TRBV18 and TRBJ1-4, with 8 nucleotides matching TRBD1. V lost 4 bases and J lost 1; bases outside the gene matches: 2. Germline-derived CDR1 and CDR2 are KGHSH and LQKENI. The CDR3 runs to 15 residues. The CDR3 DNA reads TGTGCCAGCTCACTTACAGGGGGAACTAATGAAAAACTGTTTTTT. Translation: CASSLTGGTNEKLFF.